These T cell receptor beta chains were read from a single sample in a study of CD8 T cells in acute hepatitis C reinfection. The data were produced by immunoSEQ multiplex PCR, yet TCRdb's version contains in-frame clones alone and is incomplete. The sample consists of 30,000 to 40,000 clones, 70% to 90% of them appearing once. Sequenced input: naive CD8+ T cells from PBMCs. The receptor set was obtained from a woman aged 18-35 years who spontaneously cleared hepatitis C infection. CDR3s include the opening cysteine and the closing phenylalanine or tryptophan. Fields, in order: D gene, J gene, V gene, clone size, CDR3 DNA, CDR3 protein. D genes are given only for firm matches. Clone size is given for some rows only: seen once, a few or many times, or a class if the clone is expanded.

d_call: NA; j_call: TRBJ2-7; v_call: TRBV7-9; clone_size: NA; cdr3_nt: TGTGCCAGCAGCCCACCGACTGTCGACTCCTACGAGCAGTACTTC; cdr3_aa: CASSPPTVDSYEQYF
d_call: NA; j_call: TRBJ2-5; v_call: TRBV14; clone_size: few; cdr3_nt: TGTGCCAGCAGCCAAGTTCGCCGGGCGTGGGAGACCCAGTACTTC; cdr3_aa: CASSQVRRAWETQYF
d_call: NA; j_call: TRBJ1-1; v_call: TRBV19; clone_size: NA; cdr3_nt: TGTGCCAGTAGTATAGGTGCGGGGGGAAACACTGAAGCTTTCTTT; cdr3_aa: CASSIGAGGNTEAFF
d_call: NA; j_call: TRBJ2-1; v_call: TRBV6-6; clone_size: NA; cdr3_nt: TGTGCCAGCAGTTTCCCTTCGGGCTTGCCGGGGGAGCAGTTCTTC; cdr3_aa: CASSFPSGLPGEQFF
d_call: TRBD2; j_call: TRBJ2-7; v_call: TRBV2; clone_size: NA; cdr3_nt: TGTGCCAGCAGTGATGGGCTAGCGGTCGACGAGCAGTACTTC; cdr3_aa: CASSDGLAVDEQYF
d_call: NA; j_call: TRBJ1-2; v_call: TRBV6-5; clone_size: NA; cdr3_nt: TGTGCCAGCAGTTTAGGACCGCTGAACTATGGCTACACCTTC; cdr3_aa: CASSLGPLNYGYTF
d_call: TRBD1; j_call: TRBJ2-2; v_call: TRBV2; clone_size: NA; cdr3_nt: TGTGCCAGAAACCCCCACAGGGGTGGGGGGGAGCTGTTTTTT; cdr3_aa: CARNPHRGGGELFF
d_call: TRBD1; j_call: TRBJ2-2; v_call: TRBV4-1; clone_size: NA; cdr3_nt: TGCGCCAGCAGCCACCGGGACAGGGGACCAGTCGGGGAGCTGTTTTTT; cdr3_aa: CASSHRDRGPVGELFF
d_call: NA; j_call: TRBJ2-7; v_call: TRBV4-1; clone_size: NA; cdr3_nt: TGCGCCAGCAGCCAAGATAGGGGAGCCTACGAGCAGTACTTC; cdr3_aa: CASSQDRGAYEQYF
d_call: TRBD1; j_call: TRBJ1-3; v_call: TRBV27; clone_size: once; cdr3_nt: TGTGCCAGCAAACGACAGGGGGAACACTCTGGAAACACCATATATTTT; cdr3_aa: CASKRQGEHSGNTIYF
d_call: TRBD1; j_call: TRBJ2-7; v_call: TRBV13; clone_size: NA; cdr3_nt: TGTGCCAGCAGCACCTCGGGACAGGGGTTCCACGAGCAGTACTTC; cdr3_aa: CASSTSGQGFHEQYF
d_call: TRBD2; j_call: TRBJ2-7; v_call: TRBV16; clone_size: NA; cdr3_nt: TGTGCCAGCAGCCAATCGGTGATTAGCGGGAGTTCCGAGCAGTACTTC; cdr3_aa: CASSQSVISGSSEQYF
d_call: NA; j_call: TRBJ1-1; v_call: TRBV7-9; clone_size: few; cdr3_nt: TGTGCCAGCAGCACAGGGAACACTGAAGCTTTCTTT; cdr3_aa: CASSTGNTEAFF
d_call: TRBD2; j_call: TRBJ2-6; v_call: TRBV7-3; clone_size: NA; cdr3_nt: TGTGCCAGCAGCTTTGGGACTAGCGGGAGTTTCTCTGGGGCCAACGTCCTGACTTTC; cdr3_aa: CASSFGTSGSFSGANVLTF
d_call: NA; j_call: TRBJ1-5; v_call: TRBV7-9; clone_size: few; cdr3_nt: TGTGCCAGCAGCTCCCACGAGGACGCTCAGCCCCAGCATTTT; cdr3_aa: CASSSHEDAQPQHF
d_call: NA; j_call: TRBJ2-7; v_call: TRBV29-1; clone_size: NA; cdr3_nt: TGCAGCGTTGAGGGGGGGCCCTACGAGCAGTACTTC; cdr3_aa: CSVEGGPYEQYF
d_call: NA; j_call: TRBJ1-5; v_call: TRBV30; clone_size: NA; cdr3_nt: TGTGCCTGGGACTCAAGTGGACCCCAGCATTTT; cdr3_aa: CAWDSSGPQHF
d_call: NA; j_call: TRBJ1-1; v_call: TRBV7-6; clone_size: NA; cdr3_nt: TGTGCCAGCAGCTTAGACCTTGACTTGAACACTGAAGCTTTCTTT; cdr3_aa: CASSLDLDLNTEAFF
d_call: NA; j_call: TRBJ2-1; v_call: TRBV19; clone_size: NA; cdr3_nt: TGTGCCAGTAGCCAACCGCCGGTGCAGTTCTTC; cdr3_aa: CASSQPPVQFF
d_call: NA; j_call: TRBJ2-1; v_call: TRBV4-1; clone_size: NA; cdr3_nt: TGCGCCAGCAGCTTCCGATTCAATGAGCAGTTCTTC; cdr3_aa: CASSFRFNEQFF
d_call: NA; j_call: TRBJ1-1; v_call: TRBV6-5; clone_size: NA; cdr3_nt: TGTGCCAGCAGACGGGGGCCCACTGAAGCTTTCTTT; cdr3_aa: CASRRGPTEAFF
d_call: TRBD2; j_call: TRBJ2-2; v_call: TRBV27; clone_size: NA; cdr3_nt: TGTGCCAGCAGTCCCGAAAGCGGGATGAACACCGGGGAGCTGTTTTTT; cdr3_aa: CASSPESGMNTGELFF
d_call: NA; j_call: TRBJ1-3; v_call: TRBV11-3; clone_size: NA; cdr3_nt: TGTGCCAGCAGCCGCACATCGAACTCTGGAAACACCATATATTTT; cdr3_aa: CASSRTSNSGNTIYF
d_call: TRBD2; j_call: TRBJ2-7; v_call: TRBV5-5; clone_size: NA; cdr3_nt: TGTGCCAGCAGCCCGGGACTAGCGGTATACGAGCAGTACTTC; cdr3_aa: CASSPGLAVYEQYF
d_call: NA; j_call: TRBJ1-5; v_call: TRBV5-8; clone_size: NA; cdr3_nt: TGTGCCAGCAGCCCTAGGGTCGGGGGGCATTTT; cdr3_aa: CASSPRVGGHF
d_call: NA; j_call: TRBJ2-3; v_call: TRBV12-5; clone_size: NA; cdr3_nt: TGTGCTAGTGGACGGCCGGGTGGGGATACGCAGTATTTT; cdr3_aa: CASGRPGGDTQYF
d_call: NA; j_call: TRBJ1-2; v_call: TRBV7-9; clone_size: NA; cdr3_nt: TGTGCCAGCAGATCTAGGGAAGGACTTGGCTACACCTTC; cdr3_aa: CASRSREGLGYTF
d_call: TRBD2; j_call: TRBJ2-7; v_call: TRBV9; clone_size: NA; cdr3_nt: TGTGCCAGCAGCGTAGGGACTAGCGGGAGCTACGAGCAGTACTTC; cdr3_aa: CASSVGTSGSYEQYF
d_call: NA; j_call: TRBJ1-5; v_call: TRBV6-5; clone_size: NA; cdr3_nt: TGTGCCAGCAGTTACTCTCGGAATCAGCCCCAGCATTTT; cdr3_aa: CASSYSRNQPQHF
d_call: NA; j_call: TRBJ2-5; v_call: TRBV9; clone_size: NA; cdr3_nt: TGTGCCAGCAGCGGTATCGGAGGGGAAGGAGAGACCCAGTACTTC; cdr3_aa: CASSGIGGEGETQYF
d_call: NA; j_call: TRBJ2-7; v_call: TRBV11-2; clone_size: NA; cdr3_nt: TGTGCCAGCAGCTTAGGTACAGGCAGTAAGCGCGAGCAGTACTTC; cdr3_aa: CASSLGTGSKREQYF
d_call: NA; j_call: TRBJ2-1; v_call: TRBV19; clone_size: NA; cdr3_nt: TGTGCCAGTATGGGGCCCTCTAGGGAGCAGTTCTTC; cdr3_aa: CASMGPSREQFF
d_call: NA; j_call: TRBJ2-1; v_call: TRBV27; clone_size: few; cdr3_nt: TGTGCCAGCAGTTTCTCTACCGAGCAGTTCTTC; cdr3_aa: CASSFSTEQFF
d_call: NA; j_call: TRBJ1-1; v_call: TRBV29-1; clone_size: NA; cdr3_nt: TGCAGCGTTGGGGGGCACGGACTCGAAGCTTTCTTT; cdr3_aa: CSVGGHGLEAFF
d_call: TRBD2; j_call: TRBJ2-7; v_call: TRBV11-2; clone_size: NA; cdr3_nt: TGTGCCAGCAGCTTAGATCAGGCGGGAGGACTCTCCTACGAGCAGTACTTC; cdr3_aa: CASSLDQAGGLSYEQYF
d_call: TRBD1; j_call: TRBJ1-5; v_call: TRBV6-5; clone_size: few; cdr3_nt: TGTGCCAGCAGTTTGACAGGGGGCTACAATCAGCCCCAGCATTTT; cdr3_aa: CASSLTGGYNQPQHF
d_call: NA; j_call: TRBJ2-7; v_call: TRBV4-1; clone_size: NA; cdr3_nt: TGCGCCAGCAGCCAAGACGGGGTCTACGAGCAGTACTTC; cdr3_aa: CASSQDGVYEQYF
d_call: NA; j_call: TRBJ1-2; v_call: TRBV29-1; clone_size: NA; cdr3_nt: TGCAGCGTTGAAGATCTCGGGGGCTACACCTTC; cdr3_aa: CSVEDLGGYTF
d_call: NA; j_call: TRBJ2-7; v_call: TRBV19; clone_size: NA; cdr3_nt: TGTGCCAGTAGTATGGGGCTCCGGGTTTACGAGCAGTACTTC; cdr3_aa: CASSMGLRVYEQYF
d_call: TRBD2; j_call: TRBJ2-7; v_call: TRBV25-1; clone_size: NA; cdr3_nt: TGTGCCAGCAGTGAATCGGGGGGGACGTCCTACGAGCAGTACTTC; cdr3_aa: CASSESGGTSYEQYF
d_call: NA; j_call: TRBJ1-2; v_call: TRBV5-4; clone_size: NA; cdr3_nt: TGTGCCAGCAGCGGGTTTTTTGGGGGTGGCTACACCTTC; cdr3_aa: CASSGFFGGGYTF